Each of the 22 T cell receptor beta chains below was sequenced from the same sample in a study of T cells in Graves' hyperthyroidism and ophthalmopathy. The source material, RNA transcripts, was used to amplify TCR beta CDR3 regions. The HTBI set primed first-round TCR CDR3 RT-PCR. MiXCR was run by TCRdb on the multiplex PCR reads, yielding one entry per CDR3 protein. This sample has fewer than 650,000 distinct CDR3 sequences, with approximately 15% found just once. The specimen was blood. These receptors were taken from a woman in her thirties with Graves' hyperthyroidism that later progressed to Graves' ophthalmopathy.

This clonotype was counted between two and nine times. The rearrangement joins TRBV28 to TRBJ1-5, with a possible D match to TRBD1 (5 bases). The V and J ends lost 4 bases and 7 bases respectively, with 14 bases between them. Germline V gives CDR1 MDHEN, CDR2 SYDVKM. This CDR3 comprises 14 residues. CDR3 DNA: TGTGCCAGCAGTTCTTGGGTGGAGGGGCAGCCCCAGCATTTT. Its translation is CASSSWVEGQPQHF.

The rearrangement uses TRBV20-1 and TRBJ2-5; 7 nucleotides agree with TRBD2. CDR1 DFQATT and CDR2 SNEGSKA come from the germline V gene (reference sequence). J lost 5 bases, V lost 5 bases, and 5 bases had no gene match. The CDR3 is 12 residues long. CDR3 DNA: TGCAGTGCTGGGGGGGACCCCGAGACCCAGTACTTC. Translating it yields CSAGGDPETQYF.

The CDR3 DNA sequence: TGTGCCAGCTGTAAACCCCTCCACTTT. As protein: CASCKPLHF. The chain links TRBV25-1 to TRBJ1-6; D is uncertain. Germline values: CDR1 MGHDK, CDR2 SYGVNS. The CDR3 has 9 amino acids. V lost 8 bases and J lost 12, with 5 bases in between. Supplemented by reference TRBV25-1 and TRBJ1-6, the full variable domain reads EADIYQTPRYLVIGTGKKITLECSQTMGHDKMYWYQQDPGMELHLIHYSYGVNSTEKGDLSSESTVSRIRTEHFPLTLESARPSHTSQYLCASCKPLHFGNGTRLTVT.

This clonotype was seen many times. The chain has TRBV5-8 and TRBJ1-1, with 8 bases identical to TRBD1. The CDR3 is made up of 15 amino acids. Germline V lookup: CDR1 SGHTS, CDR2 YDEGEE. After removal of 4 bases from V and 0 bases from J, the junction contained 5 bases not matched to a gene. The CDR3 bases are TGTGCCAGCAGCACCCGGGACAGGATGAACACTGAAGCTTTCTTT. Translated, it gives CASSTRDRMNTEAFF.

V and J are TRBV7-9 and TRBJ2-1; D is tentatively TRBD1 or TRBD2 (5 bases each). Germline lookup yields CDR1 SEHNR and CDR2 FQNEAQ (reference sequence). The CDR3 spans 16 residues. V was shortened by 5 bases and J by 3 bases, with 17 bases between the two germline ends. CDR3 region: CASSPNGAAGYNEQFF. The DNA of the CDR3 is TGTGCCAGCAGCCCCAACGGGGCCGCAGGCTACAATGAGCAGTTCTTC.

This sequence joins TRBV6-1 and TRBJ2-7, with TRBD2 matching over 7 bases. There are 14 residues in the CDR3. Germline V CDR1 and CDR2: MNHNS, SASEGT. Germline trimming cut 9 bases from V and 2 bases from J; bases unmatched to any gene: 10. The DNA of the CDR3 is TGTGCCAGTTCGATCGTCCGGGAGGCCTACGAGCAGTACTTC. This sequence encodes CASSIVREAYEQYF.

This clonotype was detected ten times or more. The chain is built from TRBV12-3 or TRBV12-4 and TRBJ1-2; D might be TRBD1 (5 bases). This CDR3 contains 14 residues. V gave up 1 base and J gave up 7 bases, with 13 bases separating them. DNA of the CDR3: TGTGCCAGCAGTTTAGTTTTCAGGGAGACTGGCTACACCTTC. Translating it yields CASSLVFRETGYTF.

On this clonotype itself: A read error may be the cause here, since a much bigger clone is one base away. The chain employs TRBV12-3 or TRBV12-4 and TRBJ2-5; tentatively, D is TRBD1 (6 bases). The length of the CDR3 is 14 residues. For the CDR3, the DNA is TGTGCCAGCAGGCCGAACAGGGTCTGGGAGACCCGGTACTTC. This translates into CASRPNRVWETRYF.

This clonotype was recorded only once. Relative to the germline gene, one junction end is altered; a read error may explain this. The CDR3 DNA is TGTGCCAGCAGTGAGATGACATTGAACACTGAAGCTTCCTTT. This encodes CASSEMTLNTEASF. The chain carries TRBV2 and TRBJ1-1; no firm D call. The CDR3 totals 14 residues. Germline CDR1 SNHLY, CDR2 FYNNEI.

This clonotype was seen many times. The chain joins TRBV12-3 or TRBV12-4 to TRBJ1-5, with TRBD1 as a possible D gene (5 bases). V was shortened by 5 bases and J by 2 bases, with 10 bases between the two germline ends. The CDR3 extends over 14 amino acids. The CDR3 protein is CASSVRVGNQPQHF. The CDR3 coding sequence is TGTGCCAGCAGTGTCAGGGTCGGCAATCAGCCCCAGCATTTT.

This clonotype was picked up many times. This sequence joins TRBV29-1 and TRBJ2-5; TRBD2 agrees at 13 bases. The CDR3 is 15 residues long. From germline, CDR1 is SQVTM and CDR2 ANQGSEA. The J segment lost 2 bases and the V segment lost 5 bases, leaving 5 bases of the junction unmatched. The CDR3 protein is CSVSSGLAGQETQYF. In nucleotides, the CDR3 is TGCAGCGTTTCCTCGGGACTAGCGGGGCAAGAGACCCAGTACTTC.

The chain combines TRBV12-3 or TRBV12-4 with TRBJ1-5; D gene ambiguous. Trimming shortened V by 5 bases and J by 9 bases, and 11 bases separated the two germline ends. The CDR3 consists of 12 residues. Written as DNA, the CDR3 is TGTGCCAGCAGTCCGATCGAGGGGCCCCAGCATTTT. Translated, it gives CASSPIEGPQHF.

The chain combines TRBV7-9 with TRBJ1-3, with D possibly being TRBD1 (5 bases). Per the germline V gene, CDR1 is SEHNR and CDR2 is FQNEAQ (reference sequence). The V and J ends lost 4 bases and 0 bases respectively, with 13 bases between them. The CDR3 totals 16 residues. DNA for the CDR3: TGTGCCAGCAGCTCCGAACAGGAGAGCTCTGGAAACACCATATATTTT. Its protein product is CASSSEQESSGNTIYF.

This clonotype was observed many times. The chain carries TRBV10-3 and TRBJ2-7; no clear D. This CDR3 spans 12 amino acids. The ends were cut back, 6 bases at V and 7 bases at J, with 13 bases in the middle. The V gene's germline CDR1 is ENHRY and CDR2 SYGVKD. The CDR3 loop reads CAIRSSLGEQYF. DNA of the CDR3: TGTGCCATCAGGAGCTCCTTGGGGGAGCAGTACTTC.

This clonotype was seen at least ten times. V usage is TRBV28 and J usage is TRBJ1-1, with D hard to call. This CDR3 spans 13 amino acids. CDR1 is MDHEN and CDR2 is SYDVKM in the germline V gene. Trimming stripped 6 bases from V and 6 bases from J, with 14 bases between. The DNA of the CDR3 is TGTGCCAGCAGGGGGTCTGGTCGCGCTGAAGCTTTCTTT. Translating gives CASRGSGRAEAFF.

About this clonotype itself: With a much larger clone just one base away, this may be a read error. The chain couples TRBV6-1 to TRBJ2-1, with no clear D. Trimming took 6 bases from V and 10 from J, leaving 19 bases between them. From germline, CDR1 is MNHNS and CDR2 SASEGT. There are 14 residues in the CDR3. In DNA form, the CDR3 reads TGTGCCAGCAGCCGCCTGATGGAAAAGGGCGAGCAGTTCTTC. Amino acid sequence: CASSRLMEKGEQFF.

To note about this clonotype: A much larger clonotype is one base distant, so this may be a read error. The CDR3 nucleotides are TGTGCCAGCCGCTTAACCGACGTCGGGGAGCTGTTTTTT. Protein sequence: CASRLTDVGELFF. V usage is TRBV7-3 and J usage is TRBJ2-2; D gene uncertain. The CDR3 has 13 residues. Per germline, CDR1 SGHTA and CDR2 FQGTGA. Complete variable domain (other parts from reference TRBV7-3 and TRBJ2-2): GAGVSQTPSNKVTEKGKYVELRCDPISGHTALYWYRQSLGQGPEFLIYFQGTGAADDSGLPNDRFFAVRPEGSVSTLKIQRTERGDSAVYLCASRLTDVGELFFGEGSRLTVL.

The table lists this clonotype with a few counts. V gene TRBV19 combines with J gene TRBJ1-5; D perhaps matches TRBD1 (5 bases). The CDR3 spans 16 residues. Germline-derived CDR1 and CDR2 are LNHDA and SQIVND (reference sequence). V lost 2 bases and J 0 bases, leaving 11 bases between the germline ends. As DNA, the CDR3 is TGTGCCAGTAGTATAAAGACAGAAAATAGCAATCAGCCCCAGCATTTT. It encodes CASSIKTENSNQPQHF.

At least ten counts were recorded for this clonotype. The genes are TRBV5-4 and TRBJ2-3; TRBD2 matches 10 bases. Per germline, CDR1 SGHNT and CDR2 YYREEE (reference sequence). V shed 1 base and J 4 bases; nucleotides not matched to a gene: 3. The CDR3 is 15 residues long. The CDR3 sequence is CASSLPSGSSDTQYF. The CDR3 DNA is TGTGCCAGCAGCTTGCCTAGCGGGAGTTCAGATACGCAGTATTTT. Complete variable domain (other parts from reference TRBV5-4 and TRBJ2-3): ETGVTQSPTHLIKTRGQQVTLRCSSQSGHNTVSWYQQALGQGPQFIFQYYREEENGRGNFPPRFSGLQFPNYSSELNVNALELDDSALYLCASSLPSGSSDTQYFGPGTRLTVL.

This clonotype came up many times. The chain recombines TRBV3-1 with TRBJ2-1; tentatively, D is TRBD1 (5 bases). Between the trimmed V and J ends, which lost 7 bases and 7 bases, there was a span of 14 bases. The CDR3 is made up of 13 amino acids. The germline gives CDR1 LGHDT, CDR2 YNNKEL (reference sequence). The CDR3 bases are TGTGCCAGCACTCCACTGGGGCCTAATGAGCAGTTCTTC. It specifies CASTPLGPNEQFF.

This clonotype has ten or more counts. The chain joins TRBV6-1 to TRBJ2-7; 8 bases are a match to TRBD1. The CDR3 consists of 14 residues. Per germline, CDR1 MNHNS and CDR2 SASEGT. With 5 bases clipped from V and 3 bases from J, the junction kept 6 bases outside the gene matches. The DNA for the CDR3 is TGTGCCAGCAGTTATTACAGGGGGGTCTACGAGCAGTACTTC. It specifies CASSYYRGVYEQYF.

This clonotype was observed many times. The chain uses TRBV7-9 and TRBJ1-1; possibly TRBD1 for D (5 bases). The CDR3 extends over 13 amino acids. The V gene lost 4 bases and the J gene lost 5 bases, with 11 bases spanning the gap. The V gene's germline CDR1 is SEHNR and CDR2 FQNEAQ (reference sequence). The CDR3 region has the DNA TGTGCCAGCAGCTCCCGGGACCGAACTGAAGCTTTCTTT. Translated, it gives CASSSRDRTEAFF.